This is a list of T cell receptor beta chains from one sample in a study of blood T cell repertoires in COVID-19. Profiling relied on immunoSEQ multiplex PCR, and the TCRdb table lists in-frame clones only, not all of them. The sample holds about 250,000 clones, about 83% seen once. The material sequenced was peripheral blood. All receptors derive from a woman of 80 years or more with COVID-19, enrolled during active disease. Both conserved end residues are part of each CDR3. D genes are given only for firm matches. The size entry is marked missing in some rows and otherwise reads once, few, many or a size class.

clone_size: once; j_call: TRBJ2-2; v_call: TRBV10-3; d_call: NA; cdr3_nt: TGTGCCATCAGTGACAAGAGCACCGGGGAGCTGTTTTTT; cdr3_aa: CAISDKSTGELFF
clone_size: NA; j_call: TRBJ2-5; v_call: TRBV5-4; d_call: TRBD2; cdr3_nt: TGTGCCAGCAGCTTGGCGGTGGGACTACAAGAGACCCAGTACTTC; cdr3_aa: CASSLAVGLQETQYF
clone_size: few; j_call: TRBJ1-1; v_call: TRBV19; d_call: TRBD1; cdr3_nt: TGTGCCAGTAGGATAAGACAGGGAATCACTGAAGCTTTCTTT; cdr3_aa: CASRIRQGITEAFF
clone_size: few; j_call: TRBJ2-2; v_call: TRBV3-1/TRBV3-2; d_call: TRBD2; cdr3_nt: TGTGCCAGCAGCCAGGGGACTAGTGGGAACACCGGGGAGCTGTTTTTT; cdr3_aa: CASSQGTSGNTGELFF
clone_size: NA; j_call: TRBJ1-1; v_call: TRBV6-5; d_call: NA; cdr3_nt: TGTGCCAGCAGGGGGCAGGGAATTATGAACACTGAAGCTTTCTTT; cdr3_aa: CASRGQGIMNTEAFF
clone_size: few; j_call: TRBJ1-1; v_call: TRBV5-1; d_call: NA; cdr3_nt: TGCGCCAGCAGCGAGGGGACTAACACTGAAGCTTTCTTT; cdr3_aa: CASSEGTNTEAFF
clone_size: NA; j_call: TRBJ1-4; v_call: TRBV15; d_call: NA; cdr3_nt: TGTGCCACCAGCAGGGCGGGGGGGAATGAAAAACTGTTTTTT; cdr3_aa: CATSRAGGNEKLFF
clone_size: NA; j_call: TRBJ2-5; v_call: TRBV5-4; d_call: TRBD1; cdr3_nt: TGTGCCAGCAGCCGGGACAGGGGGGGGGAGACCCAGTACTTC; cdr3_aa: CASSRDRGGETQYF
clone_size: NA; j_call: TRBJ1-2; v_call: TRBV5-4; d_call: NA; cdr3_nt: TGTGCCAGCAGCGTGGGGGCCGGCCTCCTGAACTATGGCTACACCTTC; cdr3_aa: CASSVGAGLLNYGYTF
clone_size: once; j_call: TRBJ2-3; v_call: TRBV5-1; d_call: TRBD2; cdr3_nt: TGCGCCAGCAGCTTGACGACTAGCGGGGGGGCAGGAGATACGCAGTATTTT; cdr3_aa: CASSLTTSGGAGDTQYF
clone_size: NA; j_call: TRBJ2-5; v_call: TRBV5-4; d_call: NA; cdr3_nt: TGTGCCAGCAGCCCGGGGACTGGAGAGACCCAGTACTTC; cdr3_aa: CASSPGTGETQYF
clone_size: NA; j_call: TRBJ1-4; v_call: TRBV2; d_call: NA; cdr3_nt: TGTGCCAGCAGTGTCGGACAGACCTCTAATGAAAAACTGTTTTTT; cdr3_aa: CASSVGQTSNEKLFF
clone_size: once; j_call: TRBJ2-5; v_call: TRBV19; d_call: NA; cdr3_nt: TGTGCCAGTAGTTTATCGACAGGCCAAGAGACCCAGTACTTC; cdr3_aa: CASSLSTGQETQYF
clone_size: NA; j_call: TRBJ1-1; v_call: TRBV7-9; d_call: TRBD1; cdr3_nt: TGTGCCAGCAGCCCCCACCGGGACAGGAACACTGAAGCTTTCTTT; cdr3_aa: CASSPHRDRNTEAFF
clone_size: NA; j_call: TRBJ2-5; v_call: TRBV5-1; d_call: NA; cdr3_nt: TGCGCCAGCAGCTTCCGGGACTGGGAAGAGACCCAGTACTTC; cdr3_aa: CASSFRDWEETQYF
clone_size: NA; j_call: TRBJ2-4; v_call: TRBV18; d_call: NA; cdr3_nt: TGTGCCAGCTCCAAACAGGAGCTGCTAGACAAAAACATTCAGTACTTC; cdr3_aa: CASSKQELLDKNIQYF
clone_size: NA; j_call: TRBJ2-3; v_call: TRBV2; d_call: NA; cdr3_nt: TGTGCCAGCACCGCGCTACAGGGAGGGAGCACAGATACGCAGTATTTT; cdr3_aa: CASTALQGGSTDTQYF
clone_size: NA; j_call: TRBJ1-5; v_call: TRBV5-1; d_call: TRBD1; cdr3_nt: TGCGCCAGCAGCTCGACAGGGGGAAATCAGCCCCAGCATTTT; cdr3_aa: CASSSTGGNQPQHF
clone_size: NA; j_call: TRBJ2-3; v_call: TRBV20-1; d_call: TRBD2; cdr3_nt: TGCAGTGCTAGTGTTAGCGGGGGCACAGATACGCAGTATTTT; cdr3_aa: CSASVSGGTDTQYF
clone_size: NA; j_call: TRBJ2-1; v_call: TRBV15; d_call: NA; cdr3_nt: TGTGCCACCAGCAGGCTTCAGGGTTGGGAGCAGTTCTTC; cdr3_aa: CATSRLQGWEQFF
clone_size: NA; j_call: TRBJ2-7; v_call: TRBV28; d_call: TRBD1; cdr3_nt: TGTGCCAGCAGAGTCTGGGACAGAAGTTCCTACGAGCAGTACTTC; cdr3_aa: CASRVWDRSSYEQYF
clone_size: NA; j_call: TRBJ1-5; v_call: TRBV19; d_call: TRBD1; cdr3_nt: TGTGCCAGTAGTCCAGGGACAGGGAAGGGTCAGCCCCAGCATTTT; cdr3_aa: CASSPGTGKGQPQHF
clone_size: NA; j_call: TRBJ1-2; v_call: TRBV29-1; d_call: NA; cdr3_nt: TGCAGCGTTGAAGATGGAGACCGCTATGGCTACACCTTC; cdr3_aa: CSVEDGDRYGYTF
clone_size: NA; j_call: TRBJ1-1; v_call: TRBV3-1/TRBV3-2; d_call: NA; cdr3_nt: TGTGCCAGCAGCCAAGCCGGGACACAGGGCACTGAAGCTTTCTTT; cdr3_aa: CASSQAGTQGTEAFF
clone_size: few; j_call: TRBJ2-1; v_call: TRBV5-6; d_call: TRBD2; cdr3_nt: TGTGCCAGCAGCCTGAGCGGGGGTCCCTACAATGAGCAGTTCTTC; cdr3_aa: CASSLSGGPYNEQFF
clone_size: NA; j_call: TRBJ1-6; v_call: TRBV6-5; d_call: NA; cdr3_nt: TGTGCCAGCTCCGGGACTGGGAGCGGGTCACCCCTCCACTTT; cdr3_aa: CASSGTGSGSPLHF
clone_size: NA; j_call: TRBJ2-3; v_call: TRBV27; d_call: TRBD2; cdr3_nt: TGTGCCAGCAGTCACCGAGGAGTAGCGGGGGGCAGCACAGATACGCAGTATTTT; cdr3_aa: CASSHRGVAGGSTDTQYF
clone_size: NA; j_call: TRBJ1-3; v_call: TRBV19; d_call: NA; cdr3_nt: TGTGCCAGTAGTATGGACACCGTCTCTGGAAACACCATATATTTT; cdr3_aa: CASSMDTVSGNTIYF
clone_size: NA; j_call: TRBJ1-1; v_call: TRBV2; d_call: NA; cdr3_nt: TGTGCCAGCAGTGAACACATCTTAGGGGCTGAAGCTTTCTTT; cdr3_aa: CASSEHILGAEAFF
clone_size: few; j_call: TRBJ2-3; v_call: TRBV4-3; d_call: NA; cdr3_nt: TGCGCCAGCAGCCAAGGACAGACGCAGTATTTT; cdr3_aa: CASSQGQTQYF
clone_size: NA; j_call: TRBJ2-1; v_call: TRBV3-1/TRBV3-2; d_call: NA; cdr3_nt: TGTGCCAGCAGCCTTAAGGGGCGAGACAATGAGCAGTTCTTC; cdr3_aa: CASSLKGRDNEQFF
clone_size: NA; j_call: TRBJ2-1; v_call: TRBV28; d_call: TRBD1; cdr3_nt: TGTGCCAGCTTACAGGGGGCCCTCTACAATGAGCAGTTCTTC; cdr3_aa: CASLQGALYNEQFF